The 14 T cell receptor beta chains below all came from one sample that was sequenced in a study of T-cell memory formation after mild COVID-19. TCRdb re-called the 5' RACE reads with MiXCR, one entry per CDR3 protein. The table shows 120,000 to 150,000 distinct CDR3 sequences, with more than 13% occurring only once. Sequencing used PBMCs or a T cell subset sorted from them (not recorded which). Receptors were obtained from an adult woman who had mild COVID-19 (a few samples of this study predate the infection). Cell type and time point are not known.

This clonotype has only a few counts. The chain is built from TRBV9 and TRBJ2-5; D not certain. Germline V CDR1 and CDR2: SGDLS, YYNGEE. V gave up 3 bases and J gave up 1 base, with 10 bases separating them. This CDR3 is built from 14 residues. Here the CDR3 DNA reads TGTGCCAGCAGCGCCAGTGGTCTCCAAGAGACCCAGTACTTC. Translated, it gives CASSASGLQETQYF.

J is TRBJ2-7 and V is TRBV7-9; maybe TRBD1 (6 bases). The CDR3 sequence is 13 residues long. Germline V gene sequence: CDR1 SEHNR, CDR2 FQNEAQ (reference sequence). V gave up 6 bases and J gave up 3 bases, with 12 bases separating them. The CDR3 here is CASRTGTYYEQYF. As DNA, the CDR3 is TGTGCCAGCAGAACCGGGACATACTACGAGCAGTACTTC. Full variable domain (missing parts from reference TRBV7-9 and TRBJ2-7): DTGVSQNPRHKITKRGQNVTFRCDPISEHNRLYWYRQTLGQGPEFLTYFQNEAQLEKSRLLSDRFSAERPKGSFSTLEIQRTEQGDSAMYLCASRTGTYYEQYFGPGTRLTVT.

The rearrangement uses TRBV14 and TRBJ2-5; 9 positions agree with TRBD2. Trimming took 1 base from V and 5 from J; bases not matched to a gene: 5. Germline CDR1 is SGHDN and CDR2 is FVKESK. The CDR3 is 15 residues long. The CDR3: CASSQAAGGMETQYF. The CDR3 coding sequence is TGTGCCAGCAGCCAAGCTGCGGGGGGGATGGAGACCCAGTACTTC. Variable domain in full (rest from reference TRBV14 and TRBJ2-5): EAGVTQFPSHSVIEKGQTVTLRCDPISGHDNLYWYRRVMGKEIKFLLHFVKESKQDESGMPNNRFLAERTGGTYSTLKVQPAELEDSGVYFCASSQAAGGMETQYFGPGTRLLVL.

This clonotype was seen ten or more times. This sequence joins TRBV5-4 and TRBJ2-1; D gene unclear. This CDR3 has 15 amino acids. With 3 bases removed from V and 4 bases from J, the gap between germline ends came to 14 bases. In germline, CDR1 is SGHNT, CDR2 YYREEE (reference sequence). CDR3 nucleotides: TGTGCCAGCAGCTCCGGAACGAACGGATACAATGAGCAGTTCTTC. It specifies CASSSGTNGYNEQFF.

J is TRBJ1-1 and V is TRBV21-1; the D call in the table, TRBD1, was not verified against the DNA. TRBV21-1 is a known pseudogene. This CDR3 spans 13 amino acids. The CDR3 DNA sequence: TGTGCCAGCAGCCCAGACAGGGGGGGAAACGCTTTCTTT. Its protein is CASSPDRGGNAFF.

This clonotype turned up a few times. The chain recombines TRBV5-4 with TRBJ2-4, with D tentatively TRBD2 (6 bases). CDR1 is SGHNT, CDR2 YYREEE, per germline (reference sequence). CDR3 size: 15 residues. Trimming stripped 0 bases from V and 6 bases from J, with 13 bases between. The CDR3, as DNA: TGTGCCAGCAGCTTGGTGGCGGGGTTAGGAAACATTCAGTACTTC. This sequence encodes CASSLVAGLGNIQYF.

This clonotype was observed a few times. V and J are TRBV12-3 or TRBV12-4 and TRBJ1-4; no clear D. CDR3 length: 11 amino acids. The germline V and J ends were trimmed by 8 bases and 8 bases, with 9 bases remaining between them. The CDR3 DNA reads TGTGCCAGCCAACACGAGGAAAAACTGTTTTTT. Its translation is CASQHEEKLFF.

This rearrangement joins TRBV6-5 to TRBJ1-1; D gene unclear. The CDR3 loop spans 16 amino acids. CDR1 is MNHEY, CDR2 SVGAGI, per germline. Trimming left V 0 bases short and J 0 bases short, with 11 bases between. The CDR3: CASSYSNWAVNTEAFF. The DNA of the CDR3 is TGTGCCAGCAGTTACTCGAATTGGGCAGTGAACACTGAAGCTTTCTTT.

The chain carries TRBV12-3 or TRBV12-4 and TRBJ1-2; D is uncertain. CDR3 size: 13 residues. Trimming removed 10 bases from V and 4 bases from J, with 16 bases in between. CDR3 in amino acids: CATIASLGYGYTF. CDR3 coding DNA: TGTGCCACCATAGCAAGTTTAGGCTATGGCTACACCTTC.

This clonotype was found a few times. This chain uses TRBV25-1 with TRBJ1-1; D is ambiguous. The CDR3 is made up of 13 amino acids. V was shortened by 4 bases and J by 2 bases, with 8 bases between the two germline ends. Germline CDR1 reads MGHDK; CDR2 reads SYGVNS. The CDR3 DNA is TGTGCCAGCAGTGTAGGGTACAACACTGAAGCTTTCTTT. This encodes CASSVGYNTEAFF.

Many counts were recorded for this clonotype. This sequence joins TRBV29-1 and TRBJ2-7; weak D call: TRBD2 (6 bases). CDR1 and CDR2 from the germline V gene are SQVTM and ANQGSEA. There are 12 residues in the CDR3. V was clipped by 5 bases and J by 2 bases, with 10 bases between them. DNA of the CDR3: TGCAGCGTTCGGGGGTCTGCCTACGAGCAGTACTTC. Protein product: CSVRGSAYEQYF.

In DNA, the CDR3 is TGTGCCAGCAGCCAGCCGGGCCTCGGAGGCCATGAGCAGTTCTTC. Amino acids: CASSQPGLGGHEQFF. The V call is TRBV14, the J call TRBJ2-1, with D maybe TRBD2 (5 bases). Germline CDR1 reads SGHDN; CDR2 reads FVKESK. The V end lost 3 bases, the J end lost 8 bases, and 17 bases lay between the germline ends. CDR3 length: 15 residues.

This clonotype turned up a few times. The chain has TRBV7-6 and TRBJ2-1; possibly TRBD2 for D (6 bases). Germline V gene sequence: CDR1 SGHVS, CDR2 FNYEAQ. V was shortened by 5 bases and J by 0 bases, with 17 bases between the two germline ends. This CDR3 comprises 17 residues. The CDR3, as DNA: TGTGCCAGCAGCCCATACATGGGACTTAGCTCCTACAATGAGCAGTTCTTC. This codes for CASSPYMGLSSYNEQFF.

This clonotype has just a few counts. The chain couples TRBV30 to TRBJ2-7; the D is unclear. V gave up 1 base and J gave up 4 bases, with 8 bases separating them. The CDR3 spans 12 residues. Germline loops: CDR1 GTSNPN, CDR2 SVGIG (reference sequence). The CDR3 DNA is TGTGCCTGGAGTGCCCCCGATTACGAGCAGTACTTC. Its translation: CAWSAPDYEQYF.